The TCR beta chain described here comes from a study of beta chain features in type 1 diabetes. Study as a whole: Healthy donors resembled patients in age, gender and cell yields. Study-level points and caveats: People with Type 1 diabetes carried modestly yet significantly shorter TCRB CDR3s in all four CD4+ subsets.

Markers CD45RO/CCR7/CD25/CD127/CD95/CD27 served to sort CD4+ naive, central memory, regulatory and stem cell-like memory cells. A remark on this clone: The antigen is undetermined. The junction departs from germline at one end; a sequencing error may be responsible.

Germline V gene data show CDR1 as ENHRY and CDR2 as SYGVKD. This CDR3 is built from 14 residues. Since all of the isolated RNA was reverse transcribed, expressed TCRB transcripts were what got sequenced. Data came from immunoSEQ multiplex PCR; TCRdb stores just in-frame clones and leaves some out. Of roughly 280,000 clones in the sample, around 22% were seen once. The receptor's source is a woman in her 30s with type 1 diabetes. The material sequenced was naive CD4+ T cells from blood. The chain joins TRBV10-3 to TRBJ2-7, with D possibly matching TRBD1 (6 bases). The DNA of the CDR3 is TGTGCCATCAGTGAGTTCGGGACAACTCTCACGGAGCATTTC. It encodes CAISEFGTTLTEHF.